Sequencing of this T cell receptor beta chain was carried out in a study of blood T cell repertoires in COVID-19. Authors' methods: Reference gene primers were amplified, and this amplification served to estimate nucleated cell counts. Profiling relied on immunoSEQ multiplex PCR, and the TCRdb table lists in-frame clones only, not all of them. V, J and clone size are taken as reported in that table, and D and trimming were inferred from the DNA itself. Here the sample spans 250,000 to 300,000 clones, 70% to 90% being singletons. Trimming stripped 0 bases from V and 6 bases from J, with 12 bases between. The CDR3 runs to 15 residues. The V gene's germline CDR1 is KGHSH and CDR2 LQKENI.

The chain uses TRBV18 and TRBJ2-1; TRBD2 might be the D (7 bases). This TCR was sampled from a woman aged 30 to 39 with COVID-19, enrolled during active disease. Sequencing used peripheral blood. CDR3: CASSPPGGGPNEQFF. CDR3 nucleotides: TGTGCCAGCTCACCACCCGGCGGGGGCCCCAATGAGCAGTTCTTC.